The clone carrying this T cell receptor (beta chain) was observed at least ten times. The antigen remains undetermined. The sequenced fragment ends 3 residues before the CDR3 boundary, so the rest is inferred from the germline J gene. Caucasian heritage predominated among both patients and controls. This entry comes from a study of T cell clonality in common variable immunodeficiency. The CDR3 consists of 16 residues. The ends lost 0 bases at V and 4 bases at J; junction bases unmatched: 11. From germline, CDR1 is DFQATT and CDR2 SNEGSKA (reference sequence). Points from the study as a whole: CVID subjects had higher TCRbeta clonality than healthy controls, most marked in about a third. CVID subjects shared fewer TCRbeta clones than healthy controls did.

Profiled with immunoSEQ multiplex PCR; TCRdb holds only in-frame clones, not every one. This sample carries 35,000 to 45,000 clones, none of them present only once. V is TRBV20-1 and J is TRBJ2-5, with 7 bases fitting TRBD2. This clonotype originated in a person between 18 and 70 years old in good health. Sequenced material: peripheral blood mononuclear cells. The CDR3 reads CSARDLGRGRGETQYF. CDR3 bases read: TGCAGTGCTAGAGATCTGGGGCGGGGGAGGGGAGAGACC.